This T cell receptor (beta chain) is drawn from a study of CD8 T cells in Susac syndrome. Trimming took 3 bases from V and 3 from J; bases not matched to a gene: 2. Looked up from germline, CDR1 is SGDLS and CDR2 is YYNGEE. This CDR3 spans 14 amino acids. RNA totalling about 0.45 to 1 ug underwent reverse transcription with random hexamers. In TCRdb, the immunoSEQ multiplex PCR reads were re-called with MiXCR into one record per CDR3 protein. The sample consists of about 300,000 distinct CDR3 sequences, 89% of them appearing once. The authors carried out high-throughput sequencing of TCR beta. They applied it to CD8+ and CD4+ T cells obtained from blood.

This clonotype was sampled from a human donor with multiple sclerosis. The rearrangement joins TRBV9 to TRBJ2-7, with 11 nucleotides matching TRBD2. The specimen was CD8+ T cells from PBMCs. CDR3 bases: TGTGCCAGCAGCGGCACTAGCGGGGGCTACGAGCAGTACTTC. Translated: CASSGTSGGYEQYF.